What follows are 12 T cell receptor beta chains derived from one specimen sequenced in a study of blood T cell repertoires in COVID-19 (dated by TCRdb to 2018 to 2021). Receptors were amplified or captured by the immunoSEQ multiplex PCR assay. TCRdb obtained this table from immuneACCESS and retained in-frame rearrangements with V and J assigned. These tables miss some clones; where compared with another copy, unresolved V genes account for less than half of the shortfall, and the remainder is unexplained. The sample has some 150,000 clones on record, around 82% of them singletons. Jointly, the top ten make up 1% to 1.5% of the sample. Sequencing was done on a sample of peripheral blood. The source of these receptors is a man in his 60s who had recovered from COVID-19.

This chain joins TRBV6-5 and TRBJ2-7; TRBD1 matches 7 bases. This CDR3 is built from 15 residues. V lost 6 bases and J lost 0; bases outside the gene matches: 8. Germline lookup yields CDR1 MNHEY and CDR2 SVGAGI. The CDR3 sequence: CASRRGTVSSYEQYF. In DNA form, the CDR3 reads TGTGCCAGCAGAAGGGGGACAGTGAGCTCCTACGAGCAGTACTTC.

The DNA for the CDR3 is TGTGCCAGCAGCACCGCAGGGGGCGCCGGGGATACGCAGTATTTT. Its protein is CASSTAGGAGDTQYF. This chain joins TRBV11-3 and TRBJ2-3, with 8 bases aligning to TRBD1. V trimming: 5 bases; J trimming: 6 bases; junction bases outside the gene matches: 10. The CDR3 consists of 15 residues. Germline V lookup: CDR1 SGHNT, CDR2 YENEEA.

CDR3 DNA sequence: TGTGCCAGTAGTAAACCCTGGAACGCGGGGGGGCGCAACAATGAGCAGTTCTTC. Protein: CASSKPWNAGGRNNEQFF. This chain uses TRBV19 with TRBJ2-1, with 9 bases lining up with TRBD2. The CDR3 is 18 residues long. Germline V lookup: CDR1 LNHDA, CDR2 SQIVND (reference sequence). The junction had 15 bases not matched to a gene; V was cut back by 4 bases and J by 5 bases.

The chain carries TRBV27 and TRBJ1-5, with 7 bases fitting TRBD1. V lost 6 bases and J lost 5; bases outside the gene matches: 10. Germline values: CDR1 MNHEY, CDR2 SMNVEV (reference sequence). There are 15 residues in the CDR3. CDR3 region: CASRKSRQGYQPQHF. CDR3 DNA: TGTGCCAGCAGGAAATCACGACAGGGCTATCAGCCCCAGCATTTT.

DNA for the CDR3: TGTGCCAGTAGTACCGGGACAGGGAGGTACGAGCAGTACTTC. This gives the protein CASSTGTGRYEQYF. V and J are TRBV19 and TRBJ2-7, with TRBD1 matching over 9 bases. The CDR3 runs 14 residues. Per the germline V gene, CDR1 is LNHDA and CDR2 is SQIVND (reference sequence). Unmatched junction bases numbered 5, after V lost 4 bases and J lost 4 bases.

The V and J genes are TRBV6-5 and TRBJ2-3; 10 bases line up with TRBD2. The CDR3 runs to 16 residues. The ends lost 2 bases at V and 4 bases at J; junction bases unmatched: 6. Germline lookup yields CDR1 MNHEY and CDR2 SVGAGI. CDR3 in DNA: TGTGCCAGCAGTTACCATCTAGCGGGGGCCTCAGATACGCAGTATTTT. Its translation is CASSYHLAGASDTQYF.

The chain couples TRBV7-6 to TRBJ2-3; 7 bases line up with TRBD2. V was pared by 5 bases and J by 1 base, with 3 bases of the junction left unmatched. The CDR3 is 14 residues long. CDR1 SGHVS and CDR2 FNYEAQ come from the germline V gene. For the CDR3, the DNA is TGTGCCAGCAGCCCACGGGGGGGCACAGATACGCAGTATTTT. As protein: CASSPRGGTDTQYF.

This CDR3 is CASSFTAREQYF. The CDR3 DNA reads as TGTGCCAGCAGTTTTACAGCCAGGGAGCAGTACTTC. The chain combines TRBV27 with TRBJ2-7, with D hard to call. The germline V gene encodes CDR1 MNHEY and CDR2 SMNVEV (reference sequence). The CDR3 loop spans 12 amino acids. Trimming shortened V by 3 bases and J by 7 bases, and 10 bases separated the two germline ends.

The chain is built from TRBV2 and TRBJ1-1; 7 bases fit TRBD1. Germline lookup yields CDR1 SNHLY and CDR2 FYNNEI. V was clipped by 6 bases and J by 5 bases; unmatched bases: 9. The CDR3 has 14 amino acids. The DNA of the CDR3 is TGTGCCAGCAGCCCTCCCGACAGGGCTACTGAAGCTTTCTTT. Its protein is CASSPPDRATEAFF.

In DNA, the CDR3 is TGTGCCAGCAGCTTAGCCGGGACCCAGGGGTACTCCTACAATGAGCAGTTCTTC. Translation: CASSLAGTQGYSYNEQFF. This chain joins TRBV7-2 and TRBJ2-1, with D maybe TRBD1 (6 bases). This CDR3 region has 18 residues. The germline V gene has CDR1 SGHTA and CDR2 FQGNSA. Trimming removed 0 bases at V and 0 bases at J, with 15 bases between.

The V gene is TRBV6-5, the J gene TRBJ1-5; D unresolved. Per the germline V gene, CDR1 is MNHEY and CDR2 is SVGAGI. This CDR3 has 15 residues. With 2 bases removed from V and 0 bases from J, the gap between germline ends came to 8 bases. CDR3 loop: CASSYSGVSNQPQHF. The CDR3 DNA follows: TGTGCCAGCAGTTACAGCGGAGTTAGCAATCAGCCCCAGCATTTT.

The genes are TRBV9 and TRBJ2-2; 8 nucleotides match TRBD1. Per germline, CDR1 SGDLS and CDR2 YYNGEE. The V gene end was trimmed by 5 bases and the J gene end by 3 bases; junction bases not matched to a gene: 6. The CDR3 totals 15 residues. The CDR3 here is CASSATGEYTGELFF. The CDR3 coding sequence is TGTGCCAGCAGTGCGACAGGGGAATACACCGGGGAGCTGTTTTTT.